One and the same sample provided the 20 T cell receptor beta chains below, sequenced in a study of beta chain features in type 1 diabetes. General study points: Patients with Type 1 diabetes showed moderately but significantly shorter TCRB CDR3s in all four CD4+ subsets.

No antigen has been assigned to these receptors. As every portion of the isolated RNA was reverse transcribed, the sequencing read expressed TCRB transcripts. Sequencing was performed with immunoSEQ multiplex PCR; in TCRdb, only in-frame clones are kept and a portion is missing. The table has about 160,000 clones, approximately 7.8% seen once. Input material: central memory CD4+ T cells from blood. The receptors here all came from a woman aged 40-49 years with type 1 diabetes.

A word on this clone: The same CDR3 can be traced to other DNA sequences in this sample. The rearrangement links TRBV6-1 to TRBJ2-1; TRBD2 agrees at 9 bases. V was clipped by 2 bases and J by 3 bases; unmatched bases: 2. CDR1 MNHNS and CDR2 SASEGT come from the germline V gene. This CDR3 has 15 residues. CDR3 DNA sequence: TGTGCCAGCAGTGAACTAGCGGGAAGCTACAATGAGCAGTTCTTC. It specifies CASSELAGSYNEQFF.

This clone was observed a few times. The CDR3 sequence: CATWGGKGGIAGELFF. The CDR3, as DNA: TGTGCCACCTGGGGGGGGAAGGGGGGTATAGCCGGGGAGCTGTTTTTT. The chain joins TRBV6-6 to TRBJ2-2; D might be TRBD2 (7 bases). Germline CDR1 reads MNHNY; CDR2 reads SVGAGI (reference sequence). The CDR3 consists of 16 residues. V lost 10 bases and J 6 bases, leaving 24 bases between the germline ends.

The V gene is TRBV7-8, the J gene TRBJ1-2, with D hard to call. The germline gives CDR1 SGHVS, CDR2 FQNEAQ. The CDR3 is 14 residues long. V shed 3 bases and J shed 6 bases, with 14 bases lying between them. In DNA, the CDR3 is TGTGCCAGCAGCTTGGAGATGGATCGGAATGGCTACACCTTC. Translation gives CASSLEMDRNGYTF.

This clone has more than one count but fewer than ten. The chain recombines TRBV28 with TRBJ1-6, with TRBD1 matching 7 bases. V gave up 5 bases and J gave up 9 bases; unmatched junction bases: 10. CDR1 is MDHEN and CDR2 is SYDVKM in the germline V gene. This CDR3 spans 15 amino acids. The CDR3 reads CASSPGDSPSSPLHF. CDR3 sequence (DNA): TGTGCCAGCAGTCCCGGGGACAGTCCCAGTTCACCCCTCCACTTT. Together with reference TRBV28 and TRBJ1-6, the CDR3 gives the full variable domain: DVKVTQSSRYLVKRTGEKVFLECVQDMDHENMFWYRQDPGLGLRLIYFSYDVKMKEKGDIPEGYSVSREKKERFSLILESASTNQTSMYLCASSPGDSPSSPLHFGNGTRLTVT.

This clone came up a few times. The chain couples TRBV7-2 to TRBJ2-4, with TRBD1 matching over 11 bases. Germline assignment: CDR1 SGHTA and CDR2 FQGNSA. J gave up 6 bases and V 4 bases, and 2 bases lay outside the gene matches. This CDR3 comprises 14 residues. Here the CDR3 DNA reads TGTGCCAGCAGCTCAGGGACAGGGGGAAACATTCAGTACTTC. Protein sequence: CASSSGTGGNIQYF.

The V call is TRBV28, the J call TRBJ2-3; no firm D call. The length of the CDR3 is 11 residues. V lost 6 bases and J 4 bases, leaving 5 bases between the germline ends. Germline assignment: CDR1 MDHEN and CDR2 SYDVKM. CDR3 loop: CASRLSDTQYF. Written as DNA, the CDR3 is TGTGCCAGCAGACTTTCAGATACGCAGTATTTT.

This clone was counted between two and nine times. The genes are TRBV7-9 and TRBJ1-1, with D possibly being TRBD1 (5 bases). The germline CDR1 and CDR2 sequences are SEHNR and FQNEAQ (reference sequence). The CDR3 consists of 17 residues. V was cut by 5 bases and J by 1 base, with 20 bases left in between. CDR3 nucleotide sequence: TGTGCCAGCAGCCCCAATAGCGGGGCAGGGAGGAACACTGAAGCTTTCTTT. Amino acid sequence: CASSPNSGAGRNTEAFF.

V gene TRBV12-5 combines with J gene TRBJ2-6, with D uncertain. This CDR3 is 14 amino acids long. V lost 7 bases and J 1 base, leaving 8 bases between the germline ends. CDR1 is LGHNT, CDR2 FRNRAP, per germline. The CDR3, as DNA: TGTGCTAGTGCCCCGGAGTCTGGGGCCAACGTCCTGACTTTC. This codes for CASAPESGANVLTF.

The chain recombines TRBV2 with TRBJ1-1; possible D gene TRBD1, 6 bases. Germline V lookup: CDR1 SNHLY, CDR2 FYNNEI. Trimming removed 8 bases at V and 0 bases at J, with 7 bases between. The CDR3 loop spans 12 amino acids. For the CDR3, the DNA is TGTGCCAGCCGGACAGTGAACACTGAAGCTTTCTTT. This sequence encodes CASRTVNTEAFF.

The CDR3 sequence: CSVKDREGYGYTF. CDR3 sequence (DNA): TGCAGCGTCAAAGACAGGGAAGGCTATGGCTACACCTTC. The V and J genes are TRBV29-1 and TRBJ1-2; TRBD1 matches 7 bases. The length of the CDR3 is 13 residues. The ends lost 6 bases at V and 4 bases at J; junction bases unmatched: 8. Germline CDR1 reads SQVTM; CDR2 reads ANQGSEA. Looking up the rest from reference TRBV29-1 and TRBJ1-2 gives the full variable domain: SAVISQKPSRDICQRGTSLTIQCQVDSQVTMMFWYRQQPGQSLTLIATANQGSEATYESGFVIDKFPISRPNLTFSTLTVSNMSPEDSSIYLCSVKDREGYGYTFGSGTRLTVV.

This clone was recorded a few times. The chain has TRBV15 and TRBJ1-2, with D unresolved. Trimming cost V 0 bases and J 6 bases, with 11 bases left between them. The CDR3 consists of 14 residues. The germline V gene encodes CDR1 LNHNV and CDR2 YYDKDF (reference sequence). The CDR3 nucleotides read TGTGCCACCAGCAGAGATTCAGGAGGCGATGGCTACACCTTC. Amino acid sequence: CATSRDSGGDGYTF.

The chain carries TRBV9 and TRBJ2-7; D is unresolved. CDR1 is SGDLS and CDR2 is YYNGEE in the germline V gene. This CDR3 is built from 13 residues. Trimming took off 2 bases at V and 2 bases at J, with 8 bases between the two ends. DNA for the CDR3: TGTGCCAGCAGCGTGAACGGTGCCTACGAGCAGTACTTC. Translation gives CASSVNGAYEQYF. The whole variable domain, remainder taken from reference TRBV9 and TRBJ2-7, is DSGVTQTPKHLITATGQRVTLRCSPRSGDLSVYWYQQSLDQGLQFLIQYYNGEERAKGNILERFSAQQFPDLHSELNLSSLELGDSALYFCASSVNGAYEQYFGPGTRLTVT.

This clone showed up just a few times. The chain carries TRBV19 and TRBJ2-3; TRBD2 is a possible D gene (6 bases). Deletions cut 6 bases from V and 12 bases from J, with 22 bases between. The CDR3 runs to 14 residues. In germline, CDR1 is LNHDA, CDR2 SQIVND (reference sequence). The CDR3: CASSPKRPGLVQYF. CDR3 sequence (DNA): TGTGCCAGTAGCCCAAAAAGACCGGGACTGGTACAGTATTTT.

This clone was picked up a small number of times. The chain recombines TRBV19 with TRBJ2-2; D is unresolved. Germline values: CDR1 LNHDA, CDR2 SQIVND (reference sequence). V shed 0 bases and J shed 3 bases, with 8 bases lying between them. The CDR3 covers 15 residues. CDR3 sequence: CASSIENGYTGELFF. In DNA form, the CDR3 reads TGTGCCAGTAGTATAGAAAACGGGTACACCGGGGAGCTGTTTTTT.

The chain links TRBV4-3 to TRBJ1-1; D is undetermined. CDR1 is LGHNA and CDR2 is YSLEER in the germline V gene. This CDR3 is 14 amino acids long. V lost 2 bases to trimming and J lost 2 bases, with 9 bases between them. CDR3 protein: CASSQKTSNTEAFF. CDR3 DNA sequence: TGCGCCAGCAGCCAAAAGACATCAAACACTGAAGCTTTCTTT.

This clone was seen a few times. The V gene is TRBV7-2, the J gene TRBJ1-6; 8 bases align to TRBD1. Trimming at V came to 5 bases and at J to 6 bases, leaving 9 bases not matched to a gene. Germline CDR1 reads SGHTA; CDR2 reads FQGNSA. The CDR3 runs to 16 residues. The CDR3 DNA is TGTGCCAGCAGCACGGACAGGGTTTGGGGTAATTCACCCCTCCACTTT. Translation: CASSTDRVWGNSPLHF.

The V call is TRBV28, the J call TRBJ2-1; 8 nucleotides line up with TRBD2. CDR3 length equals 12 residues. Losses at the gene ends were 1 base for V and 15 bases for J; bases not matched to a gene: 5. Germline-derived CDR1 and CDR2 are MDHEN and SYDVKM. In DNA, the CDR3 is TGTGCCAGCAGTTTATCCGGGACTAGTATGTTCTTC. Amino acid sequence: CASSLSGTSMFF.

This clone was counted between two and nine times. The rearrangement links TRBV6-5 to TRBJ1-1; weak D call: TRBD1 (6 bases). Germline V gives CDR1 MNHEY, CDR2 SVGAGI. This CDR3 has 12 amino acids. Between the trimmed V and J ends, which lost 4 bases and 8 bases, there was a span of 11 bases. The chain's CDR3 is CASSSRDREAFF. CDR3 in DNA: TGTGCCAGCAGTTCCCGAGACAGGGAAGCTTTCTTT.

The CDR3 reads CSVGDSGNDYTF. CDR3 nucleotide sequence: TGCAGCGTTGGGGACTCGGGCAATGACTACACCTTC. The chain combines TRBV29-1 with TRBJ1-2, with TRBD1 as a possible D gene (5 bases). The CDR3 covers 12 residues. Trimming took 4 bases from V and 10 from J, leaving 16 bases between them. Per germline, CDR1 SQVTM and CDR2 ANQGSEA.

Only a few counts were recorded for this clone. The same CDR3 also results from other DNA sequences found in this sample. The gene calls are TRBV19 and TRBJ1-1; 7 bases fit TRBD1. This CDR3 has 14 residues. Germline V CDR1 and CDR2: LNHDA, SQIVND (reference sequence). The junction had 4 bases not matched to a gene; V was cut back by 5 bases and J by 1 base. CDR3 DNA: TGTGCCAGTAGTCCGGGACAGCAGAACACTGAAGCTTTCTTT. It yields the protein CASSPGQQNTEAFF.